Presented here are 20 T cell receptor beta chains from one specimen sequenced in a study of radiotherapy plus CTLA-4 blockade in lung cancer. Libraries were prepared by immunoSEQ multiplex PCR; TCRdb keeps only in-frame clonotypes and omits some of them. The sample carries about 97,000 clones, around 79% recorded once. The sample was peripheral blood, taken from a patient treated with radiotherapy plus ipilimumab. The receptors stem from a human donor with non-small cell lung cancer who had a partial response to radiotherapy plus ipilimumab. Some clones in this sample may be carry-over from other donors' samples.

The chain combines TRBV18 with TRBJ2-3, with 11 positions matching TRBD2. Germline assignment: CDR1 KGHSH and CDR2 LQKENI. The CDR3 has 17 amino acids. Unmatched junction bases numbered 13, after V lost 6 bases and J lost 5 bases. The CDR3 loop reads CASSFELRGLAEDTQYF. The CDR3 DNA reads as TGTGCCAGCTCGTTTGAACTACGGGGACTAGCGGAAGATACGCAGTATTTT. The whole variable domain, remainder taken from reference TRBV18 and TRBJ2-3, is NAGVMQNPRHLVRRRGQEARLRCSPMKGHSHVYWYRQLPEEGLKFMVYLQKENIIDESGMPKERFSAEFPKEGPSILRIQQVVRGDSAAYFCASSFELRGLAEDTQYFGPGTRLTVL.

The chain is built from TRBV6-4 and TRBJ2-7, with TRBD2 identical over 10 bases. This CDR3 comprises 17 residues. V shed 0 bases, J shed 3 bases, and the junction held 8 bases outside the gene matches. CDR1 is MRHNA and CDR2 is SNTAGT in the germline V gene. The CDR3 loop is CASSDSTAGLAIYEQYF. CDR3 bases: TGTGCCAGCAGTGACTCGACAGCGGGACTAGCGATCTACGAGCAGTACTTC.

The chain couples TRBV7-8 to TRBJ2-3; D remains unclear. The CDR3 runs to 11 residues. Germline V gives CDR1 SGHVS, CDR2 FQNEAQ. With 8 bases removed from V and 6 bases from J, the gap between germline ends came to 9 bases. CDR3 sequence (DNA): TGTGCCAGCCCCCTTGTTGATACGCAGTATTTT. Its protein product is CASPLVDTQYF.

The V call is TRBV19, the J call TRBJ1-5; TRBD1 matches 9 bases. CDR1 is LNHDA and CDR2 is SQIVND in the germline V gene (reference sequence). Trimming cost V 7 bases and J 4 bases; bases outside gene matches: 23. CDR3 size: 20 residues. The CDR3 DNA follows: TGTGCCAGTATCCCAGGAGGGGGACAGGGCGGGGGTTACCGTAATCAGCCCCAGCATTTT. Translation: CASIPGGGQGGGYRNQPQHF.

This clone was seen only once. The chain carries TRBV10-2 and TRBJ2-3, with 7 bases aligning to TRBD1. In germline, CDR1 is WSHSY, CDR2 SAAADI. The CDR3 totals 15 residues. With V trimmed by 5 bases and J by 5 bases, 10 bases remained unmatched. The CDR3 DNA follows: TGCGCCAGCAGTCTTTCACAGGGGTTTAGAGATACGCAGTATTTT. It codes for CASSLSQGFRDTQYF.

The chain joins TRBV30 to TRBJ2-1; 8 positions agree with TRBD2. This CDR3 spans 16 amino acids. Trimming at V came to 2 bases and at J to 9 bases, leaving 15 bases not matched to a gene. Germline CDR1 reads GTSNPN; CDR2 reads SVGIG (reference sequence). The CDR3 reads CAWSKGGTGTRGEQFF. The CDR3 coding sequence is TGTGCCTGGAGTAAAGGAGGAACCGGGACTAGGGGTGAGCAGTTCTTC.

The chain is built from TRBV7-2 and TRBJ2-1, with D possibly matching TRBD1 (6 bases). This CDR3 has 15 amino acids. Germline lookup yields CDR1 SGHTA and CDR2 FQGNSA. V was clipped by 5 bases and J by 3 bases, with 14 bases between them. CDR3 bases: TGTGCCAGCAGCCCGCGAGGGGGTGTCTACAATGAGCAGTTCTTC. Residues: CASSPRGGVYNEQFF.

The chain has TRBV28 and TRBJ2-7, with 7 bases fitting TRBD1. Germline lookup yields CDR1 MDHEN and CDR2 SYDVKM. The CDR3 extends over 14 amino acids. V dropped 4 bases and J dropped 2; count of bases not matched to a gene: 5. The CDR3: CASSSGGRPYEQYF. The DNA of the CDR3 is TGTGCCAGCAGTTCAGGGGGAAGACCCTACGAGCAGTACTTC. Full variable domain (rest looked up from reference TRBV28 and TRBJ2-7): DVKVTQSSRYLVKRTGEKVFLECVQDMDHENMFWYRQDPGLGLRLIYFSYDVKMKEKGDIPEGYSVSREKKERFSLILESASTNQTSMYLCASSSGGRPYEQYFGPGTRLTVT.

The chain uses TRBV5-4 and TRBJ2-7, with D hard to call. CDR3 length: 14 residues. From germline, CDR1 is SGHNT and CDR2 YYREEE (reference sequence). V was trimmed by 2 bases and J by 5 bases, leaving 14 bases between them. CDR3 bases: TGTGCCAGCAGCTTTCCTCAGGCTGACGACGAGCAGTACTTC. It is translated as CASSFPQADDEQYF. The variable domain in full, completed from reference TRBV5-4 and TRBJ2-7, reads ETGVTQSPTHLIKTRGQQVTLRCSSQSGHNTVSWYQQALGQGPQFIFQYYREEENGRGNFPPRFSGLQFPNYSSELNVNALELDDSALYLCASSFPQADDEQYFGPGTRLTVT.

V and J are TRBV14 and TRBJ2-2; 7 bases agree with TRBD2. Germline V gives CDR1 SGHDN, CDR2 FVKESK. The CDR3 loop spans 18 amino acids. The V gene end was trimmed by 2 bases and the J gene end by 3 bases; junction bases not matched to a gene: 12. CDR3 DNA: TGTGCCAGCAGCCAACCGACTAGCAGCCCGGACCACACCGGGGAGCTGTTTTTT. This sequence encodes CASSQPTSSPDHTGELFF.

The chain joins TRBV9 to TRBJ2-1; 8 bases match TRBD2. This CDR3 is 16 amino acids long. Germline V gene sequence: CDR1 SGDLS, CDR2 YYNGEE. Unmatched junction bases numbered 6, after V lost 0 bases and J lost 4 bases. CDR3 loop: CASSVVSSGSYNEQFF. The CDR3, as DNA: TGTGCCAGCAGCGTAGTTAGCAGCGGGAGTTACAATGAGCAGTTCTTC.

This clone showed up just once. J is TRBJ2-7 and V is TRBV6-1; TRBD2 matches at 9 bases. The V and J ends lost 5 bases and 5 bases, in that order; junction bases with no gene match: 10. The CDR3 spans 15 residues. Germline lookup yields CDR1 MNHNS and CDR2 SASEGT. The CDR3 sequence is CASSNPGLALNEQYF. The CDR3 coding sequence is TGTGCCAGCAGTAACCCGGGACTAGCTCTCAACGAGCAGTACTTC.

The genes are TRBV7-9 and TRBJ2-2, with a possible D match to TRBD2 (5 bases). This CDR3 is built from 14 residues. The germline CDR1 and CDR2 sequences are SEHNR and FQNEAQ (reference sequence). V lost 8 bases to trimming and J lost 6 bases, with 16 bases between them. The CDR3 nucleotides are TGTGCCAGCCTCTTTGGGAGTCGCCCCGGGGAGCTGTTTTTT. Its translation: CASLFGSRPGELFF.

The chain recombines TRBV7-2 with TRBJ2-3, with TRBD1 matching 8 bases. There are 15 residues in the CDR3. Germline lookup yields CDR1 SGHTA and CDR2 FQGNSA. The junction had 4 bases not matched to a gene; V was cut back by 5 bases and J by 0 bases. CDR3 DNA sequence: TGTGCCAGCAGCAGACGGACAGGGAGCACAGATACGCAGTATTTT. It specifies CASSRRTGSTDTQYF.

The chain carries TRBV4-3 and TRBJ2-2; TRBD1 is a possible D gene (6 bases). This CDR3 is built from 17 residues. With 0 bases removed from V and 5 bases from J, the gap between germline ends came to 16 bases. CDR1 LGHNA and CDR2 YSLEER come from the germline V gene. The CDR3 is CASSQESGGPGTGELFF. The CDR3 bases are TGCGCCAGCAGCCAAGAATCTGGGGGCCCGGGAACCGGGGAGCTGTTTTTT.

The chain uses TRBV4-2 and TRBJ2-5; 9 nucleotides match TRBD2. The V gene end was trimmed by 4 bases and the J gene end by 4 bases; junction bases not matched to a gene: 13. CDR3 length: 17 amino acids. CDR1 and CDR2 from the germline V gene are LGHNA and YNFKEQ. The CDR3 nucleotides read TGTGCCAGCAGCCGCGAAAACGGCCCAGCGGGGGGAGAGACCCAGTACTTC. It is translated as CASSRENGPAGGETQYF.

The chain carries TRBV2 and TRBJ1-6; TRBD1 aligns across 8 bases. Per the germline V gene, CDR1 is SNHLY and CDR2 is FYNNEI. The CDR3 length is 13 residues. The V and J ends lost 4 bases and 8 bases, in that order; junction bases with no gene match: 1. The CDR3 spells CASSGQGYSPLHF. CDR3 sequence (DNA): TGTGCCAGCAGTGGACAGGGGTATTCACCCCTCCACTTT.

The chain has TRBV5-1 and TRBJ2-7, with D maybe TRBD1 (5 bases). V lost 4 bases to trimming and J lost 7 bases, with 18 bases between them. The CDR3 has 14 residues. The germline V gene encodes CDR1 SGHRS and CDR2 YFSETQ. CDR3 nucleotide sequence: TGCGCCAGCAGCGACCTTACAGGACCTCCTGAGCAGTACTTC. Residues: CASSDLTGPPEQYF.

This chain links TRBV2 with TRBJ2-3, with TRBD2 identical over 8 bases. Unmatched junction bases numbered 13, after V lost 6 bases and J lost 8 bases. The CDR3 is 15 amino acids. CDR1 SNHLY and CDR2 FYNNEI come from the germline V gene. The CDR3 protein is CASRVSGTAGGTQYF. The CDR3 nucleotides read TGTGCCAGCAGGGTTAGCGGGACCGCCGGGGGTACGCAGTATTTT.

In its sample, this clone was seen a few times. This chain links TRBV5-6 with TRBJ2-2; a weak D match, TRBD1 (6 bases). This CDR3 has 15 residues. Germline loops: CDR1 SGHDT, CDR2 YYEEEE. Trimming removed 3 bases from V and 1 base from J, with 10 bases in between. DNA of the CDR3: TGTGCCAGCAGCTCCTTCAGGGGGAACACCGGGGAGCTGTTTTTT. This codes for CASSSFRGNTGELFF.